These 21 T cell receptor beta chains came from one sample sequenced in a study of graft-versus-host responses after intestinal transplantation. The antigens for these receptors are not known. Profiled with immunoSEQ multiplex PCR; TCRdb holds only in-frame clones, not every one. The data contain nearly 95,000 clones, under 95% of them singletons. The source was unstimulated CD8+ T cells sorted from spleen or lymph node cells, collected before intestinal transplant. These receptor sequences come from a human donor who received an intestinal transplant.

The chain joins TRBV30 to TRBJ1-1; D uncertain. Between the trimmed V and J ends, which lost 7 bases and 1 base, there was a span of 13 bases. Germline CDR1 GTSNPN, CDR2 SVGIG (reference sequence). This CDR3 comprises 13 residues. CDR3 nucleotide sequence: TGTGCCTCACAGCGGCCGCGGAACACTGAAGCTTTCTTT. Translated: CASQRPRNTEAFF.

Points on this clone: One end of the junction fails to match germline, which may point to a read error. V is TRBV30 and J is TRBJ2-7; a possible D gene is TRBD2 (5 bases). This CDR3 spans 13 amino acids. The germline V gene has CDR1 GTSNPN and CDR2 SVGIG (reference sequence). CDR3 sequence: CAWRRRGDYEQCF. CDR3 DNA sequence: TGTGCCTGGAGGAGACGGGGAGACTACGAGCAGTGCTTC.

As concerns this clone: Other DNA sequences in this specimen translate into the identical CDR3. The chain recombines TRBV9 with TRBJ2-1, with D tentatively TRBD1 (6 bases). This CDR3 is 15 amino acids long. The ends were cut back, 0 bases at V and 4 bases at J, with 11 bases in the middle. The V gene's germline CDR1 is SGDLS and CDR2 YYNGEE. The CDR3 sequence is CASSVEGDTYNEQFF. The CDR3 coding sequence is TGTGCCAGCAGCGTAGAGGGGGACACATACAATGAGCAGTTCTTC.

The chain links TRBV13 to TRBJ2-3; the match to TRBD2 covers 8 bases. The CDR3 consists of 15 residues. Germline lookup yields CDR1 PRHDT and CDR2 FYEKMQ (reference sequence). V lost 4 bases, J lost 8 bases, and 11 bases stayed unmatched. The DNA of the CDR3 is TGTGCCAGCAGCTCGCAACTCCGCAGCGGGGGTACGCAGTATTTT. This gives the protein CASSSQLRSGGTQYF.

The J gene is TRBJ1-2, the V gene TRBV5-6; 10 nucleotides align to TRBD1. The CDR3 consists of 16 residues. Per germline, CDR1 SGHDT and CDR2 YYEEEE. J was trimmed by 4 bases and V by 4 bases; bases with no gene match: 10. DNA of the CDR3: TGTGCCAGCAGCCCCCTGACAGGGGGCCTCCTCTATGGCTACACCTTC. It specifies CASSPLTGGLLYGYTF.

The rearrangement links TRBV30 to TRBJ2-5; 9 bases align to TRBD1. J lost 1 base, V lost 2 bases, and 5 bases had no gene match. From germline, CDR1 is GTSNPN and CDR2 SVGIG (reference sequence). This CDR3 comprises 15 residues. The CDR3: CAWSLDRGIQETQYF. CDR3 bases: TGTGCCTGGAGTCTCGACAGGGGGATCCAAGAGACCCAGTACTTC.

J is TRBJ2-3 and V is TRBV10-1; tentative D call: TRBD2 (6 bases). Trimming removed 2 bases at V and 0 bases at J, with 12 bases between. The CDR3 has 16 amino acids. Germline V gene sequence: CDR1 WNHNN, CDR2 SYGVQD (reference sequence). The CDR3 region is CASSENSRGSTDTQYF. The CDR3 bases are TGCGCCAGCAGTGAGAATTCTCGGGGGAGCACAGATACGCAGTATTTT.

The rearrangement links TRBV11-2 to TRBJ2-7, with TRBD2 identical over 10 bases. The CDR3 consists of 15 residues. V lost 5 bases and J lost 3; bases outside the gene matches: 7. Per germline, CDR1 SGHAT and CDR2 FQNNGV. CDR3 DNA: TGTGCCAGCAGCCCCGGACTAGCGGAGCTCTACGAGCAGTACTTC. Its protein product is CASSPGLAELYEQYF.

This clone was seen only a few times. CDR3: CAISESGTILTDTQYF. In DNA, the CDR3 is TGTGCCATCAGTGAGTCTGGGACTATTCTCACAGATACGCAGTATTTT. The V call is TRBV10-3, the J call TRBJ2-3; TRBD2 aligns across 7 bases. V gave up 0 bases and J gave up 2 bases; unmatched junction bases: 5. There are 16 residues in the CDR3. Germline loops: CDR1 ENHRY, CDR2 SYGVKD.

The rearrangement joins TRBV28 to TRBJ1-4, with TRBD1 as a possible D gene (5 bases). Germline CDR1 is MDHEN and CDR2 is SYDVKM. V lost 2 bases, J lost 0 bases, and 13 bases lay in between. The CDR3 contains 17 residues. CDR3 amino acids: CASSLRGGLATNEKLFF. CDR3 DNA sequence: TGTGCCAGCAGTTTAAGGGGAGGGCTTGCAACTAATGAAAAACTGTTTTTT.

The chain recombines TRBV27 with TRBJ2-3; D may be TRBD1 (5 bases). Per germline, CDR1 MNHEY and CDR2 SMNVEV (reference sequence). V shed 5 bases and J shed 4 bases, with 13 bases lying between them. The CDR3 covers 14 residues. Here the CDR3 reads CASSPRQGPDTQYF. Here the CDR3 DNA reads TGTGCCAGCAGTCCCCGTCAGGGTCCAGATACGCAGTATTTT.

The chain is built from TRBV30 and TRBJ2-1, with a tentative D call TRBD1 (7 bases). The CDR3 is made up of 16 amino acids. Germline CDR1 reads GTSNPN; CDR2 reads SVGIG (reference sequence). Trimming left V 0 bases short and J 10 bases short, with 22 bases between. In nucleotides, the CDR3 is TGTGCCTGGAGTGTATCGGGGGATAGGGGGCGCACAGAGCAGTTCTTC. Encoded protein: CAWSVSGDRGRTEQFF.

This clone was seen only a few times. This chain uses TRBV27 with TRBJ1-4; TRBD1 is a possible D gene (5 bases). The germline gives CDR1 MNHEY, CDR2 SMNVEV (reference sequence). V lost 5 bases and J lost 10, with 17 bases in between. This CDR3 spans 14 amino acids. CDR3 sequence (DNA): TGTGCCAGCAGTGCGGGACTGCTAATGGGAAAACTGTTTTTT. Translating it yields CASSAGLLMGKLFF.

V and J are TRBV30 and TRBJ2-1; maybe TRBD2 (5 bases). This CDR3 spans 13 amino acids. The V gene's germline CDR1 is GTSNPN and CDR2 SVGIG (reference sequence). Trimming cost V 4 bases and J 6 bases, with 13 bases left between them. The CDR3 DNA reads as TGTGCCTGGAACCTCGGAGGTCTCAATGAGCAGTTCTTC. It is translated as CAWNLGGLNEQFF.

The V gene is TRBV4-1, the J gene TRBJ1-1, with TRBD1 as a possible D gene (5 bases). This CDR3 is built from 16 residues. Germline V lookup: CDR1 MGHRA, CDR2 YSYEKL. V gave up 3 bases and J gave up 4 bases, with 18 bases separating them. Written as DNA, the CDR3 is TGCGCCAGCAGCCATCCCTCAGAAGGGGATGTCACTGAAGCTTTCTTT. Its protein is CASSHPSEGDVTEAFF.

The CDR3 DNA sequence: TGTGCCAGCAGCTTTTCCGGGACAGGGGACACCGGGGAGCTGTTTTTT. Its translation is CASSFSGTGDTGELFF. The rearrangement joins TRBV7-8 to TRBJ2-2, with 10 bases matching TRBD1. The J segment lost 3 bases and the V segment lost 3 bases, leaving 4 bases of the junction unmatched. The CDR3 spans 16 residues. Looked up from germline, CDR1 is SGHVS and CDR2 is FQNEAQ.

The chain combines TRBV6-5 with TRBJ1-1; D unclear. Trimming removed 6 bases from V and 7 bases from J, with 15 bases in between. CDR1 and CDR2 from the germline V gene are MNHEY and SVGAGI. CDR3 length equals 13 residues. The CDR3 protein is CASRLTREFEAFF. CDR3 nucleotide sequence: TGTGCCAGCAGGCTCACGAGGGAATTTGAAGCTTTCTTT.

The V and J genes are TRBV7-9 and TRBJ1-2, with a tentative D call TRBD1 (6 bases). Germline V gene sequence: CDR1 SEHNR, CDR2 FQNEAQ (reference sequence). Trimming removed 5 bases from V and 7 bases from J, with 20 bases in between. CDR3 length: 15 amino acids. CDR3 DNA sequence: TGTGCCAGCAGCCCCGAGGGGGGGGGCTTCAGTGGCTACACCTTC. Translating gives CASSPEGGGFSGYTF. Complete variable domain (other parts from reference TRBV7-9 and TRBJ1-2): DTGVSQNPRHKITKRGQNVTFRCDPISEHNRLYWYRQTLGQGPEFLTYFQNEAQLEKSRLLSDRFSAERPKGSFSTLEIQRTEQGDSAMYLCASSPEGGGFSGYTFGSGTRLTVV.

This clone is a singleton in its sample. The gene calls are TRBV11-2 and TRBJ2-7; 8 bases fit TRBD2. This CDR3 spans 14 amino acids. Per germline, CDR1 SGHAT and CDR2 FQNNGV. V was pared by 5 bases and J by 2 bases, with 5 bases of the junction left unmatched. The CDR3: CASSLTGRAYEQYF. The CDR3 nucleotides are TGTGCCAGCAGCCTCACCGGGAGGGCCTACGAGCAGTACTTC.

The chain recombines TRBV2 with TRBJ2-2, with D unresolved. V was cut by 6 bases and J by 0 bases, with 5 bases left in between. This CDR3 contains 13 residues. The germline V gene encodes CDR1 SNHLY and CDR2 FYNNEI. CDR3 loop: CASSLANTGELFF. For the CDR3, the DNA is TGTGCCAGCAGCCTAGCGAACACCGGGGAGCTGTTTTTT.

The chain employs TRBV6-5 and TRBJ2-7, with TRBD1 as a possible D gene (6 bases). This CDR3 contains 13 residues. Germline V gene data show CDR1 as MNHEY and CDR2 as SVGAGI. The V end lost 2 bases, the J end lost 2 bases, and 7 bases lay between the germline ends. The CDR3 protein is CASSYNRAYEQYF. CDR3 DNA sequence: TGTGCCAGCAGTTACAACAGGGCCTACGAGCAGTACTTC.